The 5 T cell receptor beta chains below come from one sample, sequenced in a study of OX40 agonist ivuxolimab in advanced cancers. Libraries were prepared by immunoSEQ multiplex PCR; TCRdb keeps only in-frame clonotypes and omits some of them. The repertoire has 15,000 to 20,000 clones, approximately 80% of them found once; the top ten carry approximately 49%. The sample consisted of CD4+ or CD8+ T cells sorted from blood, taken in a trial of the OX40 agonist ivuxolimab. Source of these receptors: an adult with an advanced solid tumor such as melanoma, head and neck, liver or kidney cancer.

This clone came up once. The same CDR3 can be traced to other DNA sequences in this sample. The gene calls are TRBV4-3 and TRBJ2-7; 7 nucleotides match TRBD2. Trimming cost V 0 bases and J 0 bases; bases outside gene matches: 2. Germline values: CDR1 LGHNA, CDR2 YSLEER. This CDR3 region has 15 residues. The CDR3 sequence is CASSQDRGDSYEQYF. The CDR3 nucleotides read TGCGCCAGCAGCCAAGATCGGGGGGACTCCTACGAGCAGTACTTC.

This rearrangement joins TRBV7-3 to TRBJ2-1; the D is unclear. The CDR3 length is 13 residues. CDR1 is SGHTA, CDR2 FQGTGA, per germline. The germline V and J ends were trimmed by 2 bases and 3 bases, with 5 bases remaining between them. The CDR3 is CASSLSYYNEQFF. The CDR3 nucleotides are TGTGCCAGCAGCTTATCCTACTACAATGAGCAGTTCTTC.

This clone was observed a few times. The CDR3 spells CASSVPAGVSYNEQFF. The DNA for the CDR3 is TGTGCCAGCAGCGTACCAGCGGGAGTGTCCTACAATGAGCAGTTCTTC. This sequence joins TRBV9 and TRBJ2-1; 8 bases line up with TRBD2. V was pared by 1 base and J by 1 base, with 4 bases of the junction left unmatched. Per germline, CDR1 SGDLS and CDR2 YYNGEE. CDR3 length equals 16 residues.

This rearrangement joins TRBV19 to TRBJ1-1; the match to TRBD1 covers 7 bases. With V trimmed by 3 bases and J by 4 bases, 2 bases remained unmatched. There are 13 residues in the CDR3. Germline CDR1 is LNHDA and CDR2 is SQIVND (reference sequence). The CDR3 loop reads CASSIDRATEAFF. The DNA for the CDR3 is TGTGCCAGTAGTATCGACAGGGCCACTGAAGCTTTCTTT.

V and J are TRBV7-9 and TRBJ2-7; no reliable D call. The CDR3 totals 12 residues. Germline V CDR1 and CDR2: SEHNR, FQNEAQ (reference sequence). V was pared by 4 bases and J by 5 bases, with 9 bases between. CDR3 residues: CASSWMTDEQYF. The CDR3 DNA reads TGTGCCAGCAGCTGGATGACTGACGAGCAGTACTTC. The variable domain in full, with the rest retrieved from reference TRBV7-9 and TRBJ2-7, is DTGVSQNPRHKITKRGQNVTFRCDPISEHNRLYWYRQTLGQGPEFLTYFQNEAQLEKSRLLSDRFSAERPKGSFSTLEIQRTEQGDSAMYLCASSWMTDEQYFGPGTRLTVT.